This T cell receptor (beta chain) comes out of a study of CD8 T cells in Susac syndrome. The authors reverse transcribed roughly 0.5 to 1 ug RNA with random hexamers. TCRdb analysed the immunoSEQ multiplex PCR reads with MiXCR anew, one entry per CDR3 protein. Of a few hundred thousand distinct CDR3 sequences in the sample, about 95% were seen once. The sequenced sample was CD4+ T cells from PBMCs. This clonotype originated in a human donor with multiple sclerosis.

The DNA for the CDR3 is TGCAGTGCTACCCACAGGGGCAGGGAGACCCAGTACTTC. Its translation is CSATHRGRETQYF. The chain joins TRBV20-1 to TRBJ2-5, with 7 bases that match TRBD1. The ends lost 4 bases at V and 5 bases at J; junction bases unmatched: 7. The CDR3 extends over 13 amino acids. Germline CDR1 is DFQATT and CDR2 is SNEGSKA (reference sequence).